This TCR beta chain came from a study of cytomegalovirus exposure and HLA in healthy donors (dated by TCRdb to about 2017). Regarding the research as a whole: In an earlier analysis of some 550 of the donors, approximately 260 Gb of sequence data and some 100 million unique TCR beta sequences from 150 million to 200 million T cells were reported. An early release that covered about 600 HLA-typed donors contained approximately 300 gigabases of sequencing data and about 84 million unique TCR sequences. Among the approximately 420 genotyped donors, around 79% belonged to the genetic ancestry cluster associated with self-reported Caucasian donors. The study was designed to test whether signatures of past pathogen exposure could be identified by cataloging public T cell receptors. The study used immunosequencing to profile the T cell repertoires of approximately 690 subjects and linked those repertoires to cytomegalovirus serostatus. A separate validation cohort of 100 to 150 different subjects was used in addition to the 666-subject first cohort. To predict cytomegalovirus infection status, the study brought together high-throughput TCR immunosequencing, statistical association of individual TCRs with disease status, and machine learning. In a later analysis, previously published TCR beta repertoires from several hundred donors were re-analyzed and high-resolution HLA genotyping was added so that TCR occurrence patterns could be studied. In the later analysis, no new phenotypic data were used to find candidate immune exposures; instead, reliance was placed on TCR beta sequences and their occurrence across donors. An earlier analysis of several hundred of the donors applied high-throughput TCR beta sequencing to assess whether each TCR beta V gene segment acted as functional or pseudogenic. Donor age, sex, ethnicity and CMV serostatus were compiled alongside the repertoire data. A later genetic analysis took genome-wide SNP genotypes for about three fifths of the roughly 670 donors and used that subset as a discovery cohort. Every discovery cohort repertoire had been produced on one sequencing platform. HLA typing covered class I and class II loci at four-digit resolution. The number of donors typed differed by locus, with about 629-640 for A, B, C, DRB1 and DQB1, more than 500 for DQA1, 606 for DPA1, and 450 to 480 for DPB1. Because of strong linkage in the cohort, roughly five DR-DQ haplotypes were treated as single units for association and clustering. Among some 410 genotyped donors of the cohort, an average of 235,054 unique TCR beta nucleotide sequences were sequenced per donor, 15% to 20% of them non-productive.

Library preparation used the immunoSEQ multiplex PCR assay. For the multiplex PCR, a mixture combining 60 forward primers for TCR Vbeta segments and 13 reverse primers for TCR Jbeta segments was used. The CDR3 region of rearranged TCR beta genes was amplified from genomic DNA with a multiplex PCR assay. The Illumina HiSeq System was used to sequence the amplified TCR beta libraries as 87-base-pair reads. On the study's bioinformatics: Across the 500 to 750 repertoires, a later analysis counted some 80 million unique TCR beta chains, around 11 million of which were shared by at least two donors. Raw reads were error-corrected and collapsed into unique sequences by a nearest-neighbor algorithm in which closely related sequences were merged to remove PCR and sequencing errors. To assign V, D and J gene segments, CDR3 sequences were aligned to IMGT reference sequences. Each retained sequence needed at least a six-nucleotide match to both a V gene segment and a J gene segment. A rearrangement counted as productive if the CDR3 had no stop codons and remained in frame with V and J, and every other rearrangement counted as non-productive. CDR3 was defined by IMGT convention, running from the second conserved V-encoded cysteine to the conserved J-encoded phenylalanine. The earlier analysis of roughly 590 of the donors excluded any sequence lacking an unambiguous match to a single V gene segment. In an earlier analysis of approximately 610 of the donors, V segments were called functional above 56.7% productive rearrangements and were called segregating when the between-donor standard deviation exceeded 5%. A statistical classification framework was built to diagnose cytomegalovirus status from the catalog of TCR beta chain sequences. A later analysis assigned V and J genes by comparing TCR nucleotide sequences with IMGT/GENE-DB human TR gene sequences. The TCRdist pipeline was used in a later analysis to assign CDR3 sequences and most-parsimonious VDJ recombination scenarios. In a later analysis, every TCR beta chain was defined by the combination of its CDR3 amino acid sequence and its V-gene family, and reads without a unique V-gene family were dropped. As a way to deal with suspected cross-contamination and a sequencing artifact, a later analysis dropped hundreds of nucleotide sequences that were highly shared and had low generation probability. In a later analysis, a clonal expansion index for each public chain was calculated from normalized within-repertoire ranks of inferred template counts. In a later analysis, generation probabilities were computed with a VDJ recombination model fitted to out-of-frame rearrangements, and the resulting probabilities were checked against IGoR. Hypergeometric tests were used in a later analysis to score TCR-TCR, TCR-HLA and TCR-CMV co-occurrence, with a repertoire-size bias correction applied to the TCR pairs. A later analysis estimated false discovery rates by permuting HLA or CMV assignments 20 times. In a later analysis, co-occurring TCRs were grouped using DBSCAN, with TCRdist sequence similarity added in when clustering inside HLA-allele-positive subsets. Repertoires with fewer than 30,000 or more than 120,000 public chains were left out of co-occurrence clustering, as were a handful of repertoires with anomalous nucleotide sharing. TCRdb stores this immuneACCESS table with in-frame sequences only. Part of the clones is absent; in the studies checked, under half of the shortfall reflects unresolved V genes, and no reason is known for the rest. The V and J calls and clone size were taken over from that table, and D and trimming were inferred from the DNA. Within this sample are 75,000 to 100,000 clones, with around 74% of them counted one time only. The leading ten clones occupy around 3% of the sample.

In total, around 600 healthy bone marrow donors made up the cohort. All cohort members were sampled while nominally healthy, although unrecorded immune exposures were likely present. The donor was CMV seropositive and belonged to the group of 250 to 300 seropositive cohort members. Every donor gave a peripheral blood sample, and the peripheral blood mononuclear cells from that sample were used for TCR beta sequencing. The Qiagen DNeasy Blood Extraction Kit was used to extract genomic DNA from the blood cell samples. A note on this clone: The antigen this receptor binds is unknown. Qualities for individual bases were not recorded, and no much larger clone is one base off.

The trim is 1 base for V and 8 bases for J, with a gap of 11 bases between the germline ends. The CDR3 goes from the cysteine to the phenylalanine over 13 residues. Just the 39-base CDR3 DNA is kept, in frame starting at base 1. The germline V gene yields SGHTA for CDR1 and FQGNSA for CDR2. The paper's findings and limits, for the study overall: Broadly in line with IMGT annotations, most TCR beta V segments showed up in productive rearrangements about 87% or about 30% of the time in an earlier analysis of several hundred of the donors. In a later analysis, several top co-occurrence clusters were reported to appear linked to parvovirus B19, influenza, CMV and Epstein-Barr virus. According to the authors, the approach could potentially be generalized to other disease states and immunological phenotypes. Three of the identified cytomegalovirus-associated TCR beta chains were confirmed in vitro to be specific for cytomegalovirus antigens. Most TCR sequences were observed very rarely across donors, whereas some public TCRs were present in many individuals. Linkage disequilibrium might explain the correlated functional status among segregating V segments, but an unknown experimental factor could not be ruled out. In a later analysis, 15,000 to 20,000 TCR beta sequences were associated with specific HLA alleles at a false discovery rate of 0.05. When HLA alleles, especially DR and DQ, strongly co-occurred, TCR associations were difficult to assign to individual alleles. Fewer than 20 rarely observed V segments, including chromosome 9 orphons, were excluded from the earlier analysis of several hundred of the donors because counts were too low. Compared with the roughly 700-donor mean, donors in an Asian-associated ancestry cluster had fewer N-insertions in productive TCRs, according to a later genetic analysis. For the cohort, immune exposure information was limited to CMV serostatus. In a later analysis, most CMV-associated TCR beta chains were found to appear HLA-restricted, with HLA associations seemingly driven largely by CMV exposure. A further reported finding was that TCR beta sequences accurately predicted the HLA-A and HLA-B alleles for most subjects in the first cohort. A total of fewer than 200 TCR beta chains were listed by the study as associated with cytomegalovirus. In a later analysis, HLA-associated TCR beta chains were found to be more clonally expanded and to have lower generation probabilities than equally common non-associated chains. In this cohort, only TCR beta chains were sequenced, and detectable features were limited by the absence of alpha or paired-chain data. The classifier was reported to diagnose cytomegalovirus status with high specificity and sensitivity in both the original and validation cohorts. A later analysis found that TCR association rates varied across HLA loci, with DRB1 alleles showing the most associated TCRs and HLA-C alleles the fewest. A cluster of highly shared sequence variants was judged likely to represent a technical artifact of the sequencing pipeline. Because the 87-base-pair reads could not distinguish some IMGT-functional V segments, including TRBV6-2 and TRBV6-3, those segments were excluded. Because HLA typing was missing for some donors at each locus, association tests included only the typed subset. The presence/absence analyses assumed that sequencing depth was roughly uniform across donors, and that assumption may not be true. V-gene and J-gene trimming of TCR beta chains was associated with a missense DCLRE1C variant in a later genetic analysis, and the association was replicated in an independent cohort.

This TCR was recovered from a female donor in good health and CMV-seropositive. This chain joins TRBV7-2 to TRBJ1-2, with an unclear D gene assignment. Sequenced input: PBMCs. The encoded CDR3 is CASSLGPGLGYTF. The nucleotide sequence is given as TGTGCCAGCAGCTTAGGGCCAGGACTCGGCTACACCTTC.